The 10 T cell receptor beta chains below all came from one sample that was sequenced in a study of Graves' ophthalmopathy and Graves' hyperthyroidism. Amplification of the TCR beta CDR3 regions used RNA transcripts (as template). The first round was an RT-PCR with HTBI primers, and the second round was a multiplex PCR. Each CDR3 protein gets one entry after TCRdb re-called the multiplex PCR reads with MiXCR. Found here are approximately 1.2 million distinct CDR3 sequences, 36% of them singletons; the top ten hold 11%. The material sequenced was peripheral blood or thyroid tissue (not recorded which). These receptors were taken from an adult man with Graves' hyperthyroidism.

The chain employs TRBV7-2 and TRBJ1-5, with a weak D call TRBD1 (6 bases). CDR1 SGHTA and CDR2 FQGNSA come from the germline V gene. The CDR3 has 14 residues. V lost 3 bases to trimming and J lost 14 bases, with 20 bases between them. The CDR3 DNA reads as TGTGCCAGCAGCTTCGACAGGAATTGGCCCTACGAGCATTTT. Translation: CASSFDRNWPYEHF.

This chain connects TRBV11-2 to TRBJ2-7; 9 positions match TRBD2. V trimming: 1 base; J trimming: 5 bases; junction bases outside the gene matches: 12. CDR3 length: 17 amino acids. Germline CDR1 is SGHAT and CDR2 is FQNNGV. In nucleotides, the CDR3 is TGTGCCAGCAGCTTAGTTCCCCGGGGACTAGCATCCCACGAGCAGTACTTC. Encoded protein: CASSLVPRGLASHEQYF.

The table lists this clonotype with a few counts. The chain combines TRBV15 with TRBJ1-2, with D possibly being TRBD1 (6 bases). V shed 3 bases and J shed 6 bases, with 14 bases lying between them. This CDR3 region has 14 residues. The germline gives CDR1 LNHNV, CDR2 YYDKDF (reference sequence). Here the CDR3 DNA reads TGTGCCACCAGCAGGGCCACAGGGCTCGATGGCTACACCTTC. It yields the protein CATSRATGLDGYTF.

The sample holds many counts of this clonotype. The chain uses TRBV25-1 and TRBJ2-6, with no clear D. The CDR3 runs 20 residues. Germline V CDR1 and CDR2: MGHDK, SYGVNS. V lost 2 bases and J lost 0, with 20 bases in between. The CDR3 DNA reads TGTGCCAGCAGTGAACCAACTCCGGGTTGGAGAAGCTCTGGGGCCAACGTCCTGACTTTC. Its protein is CASSEPTPGWRSSGANVLTF.

Remarks on this clonotype: The junction differs from germline at one of its ends, possibly a read error. The chain recombines TRBV5-1 with TRBJ1-2; 7 bases are a match to TRBD1. This CDR3 comprises 14 residues. Germline CDR1 reads SGHRS; CDR2 reads YFSETQ. CDR3 loop: CTSPRGGTARGYTF. The CDR3 DNA follows: TGCACCAGCCCCCGAGGCGGGACAGCTCGCGGCTACACCTTC.

The chain uses TRBV7-9 and TRBJ1-2, with no clear D. Per germline, CDR1 SEHNR and CDR2 FQNEAQ (reference sequence). CDR3 size: 13 residues. V shed 5 bases and J shed 6 bases, with 13 bases lying between them. CDR3 protein: CASSLLAGNGYTF. CDR3 sequence (DNA): TGTGCCAGCAGCCTCCTGGCGGGGAATGGCTACACCTTC.

A note on this clonotype: One end of the junction fails to match germline, which may point to a read error. This chain uses TRBV10-3 with TRBJ1-4; weak D call: TRBD1 (5 bases). Germline CDR1 and CDR2: ENHRY and SYGVKD. The CDR3 spans 17 residues. CDR3 amino acids: CASSYPTAKGSDEKLFF. Written as DNA, the CDR3 is TGTGCCAGCAGTTACCCGACAGCAAAAGGATCCGATGAAAAACTGTTTTTT.

This clonotype was detected only a few times. V and J are TRBV9 and TRBJ1-5, with unresolved D. V lost 4 bases and J lost 0, with 11 bases in between. This CDR3 contains 15 residues. Germline loops: CDR1 SGDLS, CDR2 YYNGEE. The CDR3 region has the DNA TGTGCCAGCAGCTCCTCGGCGAATAGCAATCAGCCCCAGCATTTT. It translates to CASSSSANSNQPQHF.

V and J are TRBV29-1 and TRBJ1-1, with D hard to call. The CDR3 has 16 residues. Germline assignment: CDR1 SQVTM and CDR2 ANQGSEA. V was shortened by 3 bases and J by 0 bases, with 17 bases between the two germline ends. CDR3 nucleotide sequence: TGCAGCGTTGACCTAGTAGCTGACTTCATGAACACTGAAGCTTTCTTT. Encoded protein: CSVDLVADFMNTEAFF.

This clonotype was found many times. The V and J genes are TRBV6-2 or TRBV6-3 and TRBJ1-5; D is perhaps TRBD1 (6 bases). Looked up from germline, CDR1 is MNHEY and CDR2 is SVGEGT. With 2 bases removed from V and 11 bases from J, the gap between germline ends came to 7 bases. The CDR3 is 11 amino acids. The CDR3 is CASSYQGSQHF. The CDR3 DNA follows: TGTGCCAGCAGTTACCAGGGGTCCCAGCATTTT.